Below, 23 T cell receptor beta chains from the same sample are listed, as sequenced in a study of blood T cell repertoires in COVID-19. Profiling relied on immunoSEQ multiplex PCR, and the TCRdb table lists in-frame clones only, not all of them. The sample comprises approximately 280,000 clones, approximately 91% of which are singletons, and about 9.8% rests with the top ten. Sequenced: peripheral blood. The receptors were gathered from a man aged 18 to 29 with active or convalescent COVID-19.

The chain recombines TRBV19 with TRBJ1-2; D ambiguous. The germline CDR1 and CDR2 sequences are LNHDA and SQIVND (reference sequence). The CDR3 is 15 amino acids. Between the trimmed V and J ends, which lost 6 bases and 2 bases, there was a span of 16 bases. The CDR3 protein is CASSVPKRRNYGYTF. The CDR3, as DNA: TGTGCCAGTAGCGTACCTAAGCGGAGGAACTATGGCTACACCTTC.

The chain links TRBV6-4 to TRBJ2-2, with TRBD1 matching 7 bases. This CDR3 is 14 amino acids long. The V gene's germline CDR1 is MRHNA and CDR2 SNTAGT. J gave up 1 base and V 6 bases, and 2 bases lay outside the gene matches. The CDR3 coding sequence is TGTGCCAGCAGACAGGGGATGAACACCGGGGAGCTGTTTTTT. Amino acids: CASRQGMNTGELFF.

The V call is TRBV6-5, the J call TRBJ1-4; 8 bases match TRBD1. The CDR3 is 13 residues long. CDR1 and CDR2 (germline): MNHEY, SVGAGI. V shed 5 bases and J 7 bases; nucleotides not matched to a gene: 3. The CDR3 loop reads CASSPGGLEKLFF. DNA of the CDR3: TGTGCCAGCAGTCCAGGGGGCCTTGAAAAACTGTTTTTT.

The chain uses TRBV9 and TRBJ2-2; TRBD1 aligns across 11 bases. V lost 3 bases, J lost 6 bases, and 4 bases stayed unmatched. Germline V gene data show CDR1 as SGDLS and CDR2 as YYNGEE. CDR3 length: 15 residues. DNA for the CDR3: TGTGCCAGCAGCGCAAGGACAGGGGGCCCCGGGGAGCTGTTTTTT. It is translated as CASSARTGGPGELFF.

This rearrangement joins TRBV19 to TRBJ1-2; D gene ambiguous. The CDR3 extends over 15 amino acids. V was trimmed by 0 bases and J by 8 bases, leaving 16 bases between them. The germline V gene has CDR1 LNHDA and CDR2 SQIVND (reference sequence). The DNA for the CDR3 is TGTGCCAGTAGTATAGATTACCTCCGGGGTTACGGCTACACCTTC. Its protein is CASSIDYLRGYGYTF.

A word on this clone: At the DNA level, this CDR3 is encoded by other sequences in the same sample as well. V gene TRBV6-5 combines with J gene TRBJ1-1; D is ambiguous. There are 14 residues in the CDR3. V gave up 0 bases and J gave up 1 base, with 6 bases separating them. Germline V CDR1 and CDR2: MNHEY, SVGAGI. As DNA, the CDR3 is TGTGCCAGCAGTTACTCCGAGGGGAACACTGAAGCTTTCTTT. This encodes CASSYSEGNTEAFF.

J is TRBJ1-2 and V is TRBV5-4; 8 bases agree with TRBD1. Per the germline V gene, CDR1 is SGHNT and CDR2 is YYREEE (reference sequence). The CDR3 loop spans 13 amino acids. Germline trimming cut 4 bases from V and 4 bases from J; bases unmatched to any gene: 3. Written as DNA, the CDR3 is TGTGCCAGCAGCCGGGACAGGAGCTATGGCTACACCTTC. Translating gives CASSRDRSYGYTF.

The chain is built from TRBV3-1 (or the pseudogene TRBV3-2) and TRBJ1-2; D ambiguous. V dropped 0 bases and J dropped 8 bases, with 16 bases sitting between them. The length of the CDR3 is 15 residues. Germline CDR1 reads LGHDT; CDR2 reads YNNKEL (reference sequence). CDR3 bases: TGTGCCAGCAGCCAAGAATCCCCCCGACTATACGGCTACACCTTC. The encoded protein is CASSQESPRLYGYTF.

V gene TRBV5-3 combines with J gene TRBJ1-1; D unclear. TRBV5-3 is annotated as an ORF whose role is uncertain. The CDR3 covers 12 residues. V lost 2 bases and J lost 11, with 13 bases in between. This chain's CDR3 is CARSFVRRVAFF. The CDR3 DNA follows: TGTGCCAGAAGCTTTGTTCGGAGGGTGGCTTTCTTT.

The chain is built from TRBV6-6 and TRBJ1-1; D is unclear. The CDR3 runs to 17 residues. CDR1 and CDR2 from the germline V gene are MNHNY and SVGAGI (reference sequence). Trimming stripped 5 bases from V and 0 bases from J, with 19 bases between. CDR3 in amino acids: CASSQQLGGSMNTEAFF. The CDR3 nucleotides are TGTGCCAGCAGTCAACAACTCGGCGGGAGCATGAACACTGAAGCTTTCTTT.

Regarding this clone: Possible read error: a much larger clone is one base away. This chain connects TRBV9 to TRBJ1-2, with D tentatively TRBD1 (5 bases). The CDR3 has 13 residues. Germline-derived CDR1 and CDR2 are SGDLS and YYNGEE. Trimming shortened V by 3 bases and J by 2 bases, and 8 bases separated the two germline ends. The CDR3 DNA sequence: TGTGCCAGCAGCGAGACAGCGAACTATGGCTACACCTTC. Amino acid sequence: CASSETANYGYTF.

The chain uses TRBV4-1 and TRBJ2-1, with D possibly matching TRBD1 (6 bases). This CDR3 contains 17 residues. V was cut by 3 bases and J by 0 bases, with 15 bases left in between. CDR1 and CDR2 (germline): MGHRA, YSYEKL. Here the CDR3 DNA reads TGCGCCAGCAGCCAGGATACCACAGGGAGCTCCTACAATGAGCAGTTCTTC. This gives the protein CASSQDTTGSSYNEQFF.

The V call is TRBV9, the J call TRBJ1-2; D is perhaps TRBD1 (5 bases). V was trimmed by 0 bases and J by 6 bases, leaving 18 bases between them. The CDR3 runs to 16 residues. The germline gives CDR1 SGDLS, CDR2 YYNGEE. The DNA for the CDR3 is TGTGCCAGCAGCGTAGGCTCAGGTCGGTTGACAGATGGCTACACCTTC. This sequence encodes CASSVGSGRLTDGYTF.

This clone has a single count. The CDR3 bases are TGCGCCAGCAGCCCAGCCGACAGGGCGGCTGGCTACACCTTC. It encodes CASSPADRAAGYTF. This chain links TRBV5-1 with TRBJ1-2, with 7 bases that match TRBD1. CDR1 and CDR2 (germline): SGHRS, YFSETQ. This CDR3 comprises 14 residues. V shed 4 bases and J 7 bases; nucleotides not matched to a gene: 10.

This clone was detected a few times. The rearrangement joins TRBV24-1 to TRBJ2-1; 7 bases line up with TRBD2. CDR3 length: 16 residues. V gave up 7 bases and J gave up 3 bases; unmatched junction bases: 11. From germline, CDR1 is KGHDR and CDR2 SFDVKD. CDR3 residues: CATSDAGVSDYNEQFF. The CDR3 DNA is TGTGCCACCAGCGACGCGGGGGTTTCGGACTACAATGAGCAGTTCTTC.

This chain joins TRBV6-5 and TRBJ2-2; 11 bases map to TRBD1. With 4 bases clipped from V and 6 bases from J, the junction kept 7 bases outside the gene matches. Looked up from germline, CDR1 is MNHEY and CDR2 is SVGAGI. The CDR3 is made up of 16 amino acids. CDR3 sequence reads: CASSLFQDRGPGELFF. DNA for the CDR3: TGTGCCAGCAGTTTATTTCAGGACAGGGGGCCCGGGGAGCTGTTTTTT.

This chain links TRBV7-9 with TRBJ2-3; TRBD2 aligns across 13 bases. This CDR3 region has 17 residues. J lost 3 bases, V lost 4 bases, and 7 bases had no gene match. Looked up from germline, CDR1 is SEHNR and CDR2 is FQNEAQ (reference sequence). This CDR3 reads CASSSWGTSGVTDTQYF. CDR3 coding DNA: TGTGCCAGCAGCTCTTGGGGGACTAGCGGGGTTACAGATACGCAGTATTTT. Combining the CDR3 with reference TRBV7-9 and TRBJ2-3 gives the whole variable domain DTGVSQNPRHKITKRGQNVTFRCDPISEHNRLYWYRQTLGQGPEFLTYFQNEAQLEKSRLLSDRFSAERPKGSFSTLEIQRTEQGDSAMYLCASSSWGTSGVTDTQYFGPGTRLTVL.

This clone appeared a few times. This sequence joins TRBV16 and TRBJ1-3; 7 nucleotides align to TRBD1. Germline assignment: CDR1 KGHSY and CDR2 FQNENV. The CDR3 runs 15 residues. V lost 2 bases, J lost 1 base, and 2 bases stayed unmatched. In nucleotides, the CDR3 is TGTGCCAGCAGCCAACAGGGGGTTTCTGGAAACACCATATATTTT. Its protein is CASSQQGVSGNTIYF.

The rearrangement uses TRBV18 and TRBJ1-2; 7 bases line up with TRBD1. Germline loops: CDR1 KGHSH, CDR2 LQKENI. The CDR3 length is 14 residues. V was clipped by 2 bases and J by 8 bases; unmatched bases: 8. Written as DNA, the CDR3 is TGTGCCAGCTCACCAGCCGACAGGGAAGGCGGCTACACCTTC. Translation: CASSPADREGGYTF.

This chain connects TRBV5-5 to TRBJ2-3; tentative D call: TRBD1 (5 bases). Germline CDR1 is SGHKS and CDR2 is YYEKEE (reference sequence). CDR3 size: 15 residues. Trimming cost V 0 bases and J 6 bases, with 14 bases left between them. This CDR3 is CASSLEGSGADTQYF. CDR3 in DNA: TGTGCCAGCAGCTTGGAGGGGTCTGGGGCCGATACGCAGTATTTT.

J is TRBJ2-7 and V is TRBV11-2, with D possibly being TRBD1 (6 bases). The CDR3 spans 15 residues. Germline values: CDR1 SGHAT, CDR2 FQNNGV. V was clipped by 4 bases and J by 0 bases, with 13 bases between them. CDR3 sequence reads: CASSSTGLLSYEQYF. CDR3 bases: TGTGCCAGCAGCTCCACAGGGCTCCTCTCCTACGAGCAGTACTTC.

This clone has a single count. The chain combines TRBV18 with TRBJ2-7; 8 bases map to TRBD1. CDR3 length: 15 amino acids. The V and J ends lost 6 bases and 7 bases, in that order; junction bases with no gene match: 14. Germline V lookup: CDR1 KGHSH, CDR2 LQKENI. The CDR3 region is CASSYRGQGAVEQYF. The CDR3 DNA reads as TGTGCCAGCTCCTACCGGGGGCAGGGGGCGGTTGAGCAGTACTTC.

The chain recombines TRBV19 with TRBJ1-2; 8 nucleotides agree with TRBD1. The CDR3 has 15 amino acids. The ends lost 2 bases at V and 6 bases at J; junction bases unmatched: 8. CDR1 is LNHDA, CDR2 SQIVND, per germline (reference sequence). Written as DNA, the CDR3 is TGTGCCAGTAGTATATCCTTAGGACAGGGAAATGGCTACACCTTC. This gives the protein CASSISLGQGNGYTF.